The next 29 T cell receptor beta chains were all read from a single sample in a study of T cells in Graves' hyperthyroidism and ophthalmopathy. From RNA transcripts, TCR beta CDR3 regions were amplified. HTBI primers were the set used in a first-round RT-PCR of the TCR CDR3. MiXCR, run by TCRdb on the multiplex PCR reads, gives a single entry per CDR3 protein. The sample consists of about 480,000 distinct CDR3 sequences, 13% to 15% of them appearing once. The sequencing input was blood. Receptors were obtained from a woman aged 18-29 years with Graves' hyperthyroidism.

This sequence joins TRBV12-3 or TRBV12-4 and TRBJ2-5; D perhaps matches TRBD2 (6 bases). V was trimmed by 7 bases and J by 5 bases, leaving 17 bases between them. CDR3 length: 14 amino acids. The chain's CDR3 is CASNFWGGKETQYF. DNA for the CDR3: TGTGCCAGCAATTTCTGGGGCGGGAAGGAGACCCAGTACTTC.

This clonotype was recorded many times. The chain links TRBV2 to TRBJ2-3; D is perhaps TRBD2 (5 bases). V lost 6 bases, J lost 4 bases, and 8 bases lay in between. The CDR3 extends over 12 amino acids. Germline V gene sequence: CDR1 SNHLY, CDR2 FYNNEI. CDR3: CASRGEADTQYF. CDR3 coding DNA: TGTGCCAGCAGGGGAGAAGCAGATACGCAGTATTTT.

This clonotype showed up many times. The chain recombines TRBV28 with TRBJ2-3, with D maybe TRBD1 (5 bases). Germline CDR1 reads MDHEN; CDR2 reads SYDVKM. The length of the CDR3 is 12 residues. The germline V and J ends were trimmed by 7 bases and 5 bases, with 10 bases remaining between them. CDR3 sequence reads: CASTERGDTQYF. In DNA form, the CDR3 reads TGTGCCAGCACCGAAAGGGGAGATACGCAGTATTTT.

This clonotype has at least ten counts. The chain combines TRBV12-3 or TRBV12-4 with TRBJ2-2; D gene uncertain. Between the trimmed V and J ends, which lost 0 bases and 4 bases, there was a span of 9 bases. The CDR3 sequence is 15 residues long. CDR3 protein: CASSLAQTGTGELFF. The CDR3 nucleotides are TGTGCCAGCAGTTTAGCGCAAACGGGCACCGGGGAGCTGTTTTTT.

This clonotype appeared many times. The chain has TRBV30 and TRBJ1-2, with unresolved D. Trimming took off 2 bases at V and 0 bases at J, with 10 bases between the two ends. This CDR3 contains 14 residues. The germline CDR1 and CDR2 sequences are GTSNPN and SVGIG (reference sequence). The CDR3 DNA sequence: TGTGCCTGGAGTAAGACTACTTCTAACTATGGCTACACCTTC. Translated: CAWSKTTSNYGYTF. The variable domain in full, completed from reference TRBV30 and TRBJ1-2, reads SQTIHQWPATLVQPVGSPLSLECTVEGTSNPNLYWYRQAAGRGLQLLFYSVGIGQISSEVPQNLSASRPQDRQFILSSKKLLLSDSGFYLCAWSKTTSNYGYTFGSGTRLTVV.

This sequence joins TRBV6-2 or TRBV6-3 and TRBJ2-6, with unresolved D. V was shortened by 7 bases and J by 0 bases, with 13 bases between the two germline ends. Germline V gene sequence: CDR1 MNHEY, CDR2 SVGEGT. This CDR3 region has 16 residues. The CDR3 spells CASNPSPFSGANVLTF. CDR3 DNA: TGTGCCAGCAACCCATCCCCCTTCTCTGGGGCCAACGTCCTGACTTTC.

The rearrangement links TRBV7-9 to TRBJ1-1, with a possible D match to TRBD1 (5 bases). This CDR3 spans 15 amino acids. Per the germline V gene, CDR1 is SEHNR and CDR2 is FQNEAQ (reference sequence). The V end was cut by 7 bases, the J end by 4 bases, with 19 bases between. The CDR3 nucleotides read TGTGCCAGCAACTATGCCGGGACGGAGAGCACTGAAGCTTTCTTT. Its protein product is CASNYAGTESTEAFF.

This clonotype was counted many times. This sequence joins TRBV30 and TRBJ1-1, with D unresolved. Trimming took 2 bases from V and 1 from J, leaving 11 bases between them. The CDR3 totals 14 residues. Germline loops: CDR1 GTSNPN, CDR2 SVGIG (reference sequence). The CDR3 loop reads CAWSLQTSNTEAFF. DNA of the CDR3: TGTGCCTGGAGTCTACAAACGTCGAACACTGAAGCTTTCTTT. Based on the CDR3 plus reference TRBV30 and TRBJ1-1, the full variable domain is SQTIHQWPATLVQPVGSPLSLECTVEGTSNPNLYWYRQAAGRGLQLLFYSVGIGQISSEVPQNLSASRPQDRQFILSSKKLLLSDSGFYLCAWSLQTSNTEAFFGQGTRLTVV.

This clonotype was recorded at least ten times. The chain is built from TRBV24-1 and TRBJ2-5; D is unclear. The CDR3 is 14 residues long. Germline CDR1 KGHDR, CDR2 SFDVKD. V was pared by 1 base and J by 5 bases, with 10 bases between. CDR3: CATSDFRAEETQYF. As DNA, the CDR3 is TGTGCCACCAGTGATTTCCGGGCGGAGGAGACCCAGTACTTC.

The sample holds a few counts of this clonotype. The chain uses TRBV6-1 and TRBJ1-1, with a possible D match to TRBD1 (6 bases). CDR1 MNHNS and CDR2 SASEGT come from the germline V gene. The V end lost 5 bases, the J end lost 0 bases, and 16 bases lay between the germline ends. This CDR3 is 16 amino acids long. The chain's CDR3 is CASSIRQVNMNTEAFF. The CDR3 DNA reads TGTGCCAGCAGTATACGACAGGTGAACATGAACACTGAAGCTTTCTTT.

The sample holds many counts of this clonotype. The chain's CDR3 is CASSLSGLPTEQFF. The CDR3 region has the DNA TGCGCCAGCAGCTTGAGTGGACTCCCCACTGAGCAGTTCTTC. V usage is TRBV5-1 and J usage is TRBJ2-1; D perhaps matches TRBD2 (5 bases). Trimming removed 1 base at V and 9 bases at J, with 14 bases between. Germline CDR1 and CDR2: SGHRS and YFSETQ. The CDR3 covers 14 residues.

For this clonotype: An end of the junction differs from the germline gene, which may be a read error. V usage is TRBV7-7 and J usage is TRBJ2-1; 9 nucleotides agree with TRBD2. Germline CDR1 reads SSHAT; CDR2 reads FNYEAQ (reference sequence). This CDR3 comprises 16 residues. The CDR3, as DNA: TGTGCTAGCAGCTTAGCGTATAGCGGGGGTTACAATGAGCAGTTCTTC. Its translation is CASSLAYSGGYNEQFF.

In this sample, this clonotype turned up many times. CDR3 sequence: CASSPIRTEAFF. CDR3 in DNA: TGTGCCAGCAGCCCGATCAGGACTGAAGCTTTCTTT. The chain is built from TRBV11-1 and TRBJ1-1; D is uncertain. CDR3 length: 12 residues. Trimming removed 5 bases at V and 5 bases at J, with 9 bases between. Per germline, CDR1 SGHAT and CDR2 FQDESV (reference sequence).

J is TRBJ1-5 and V is TRBV4-2, with D possibly being TRBD1 (5 bases). Germline CDR1 LGHNA, CDR2 YNFKEQ. This CDR3 contains 15 residues. Deletions cut 0 bases from V and 7 bases from J, with 13 bases between. The CDR3 DNA reads TGTGCCAGCAGCCAAGAAGACAGCCCCGTCCAGCCCCAGCATTTT. It yields the protein CASSQEDSPVQPQHF.

The CDR3 DNA reads as TGCGCCAGCAGCTCAACCAGTGGGTCACAAGAGACCCAGTACTTC. Amino acids: CASSSTSGSQETQYF. The rearrangement links TRBV5-1 to TRBJ2-5; D ambiguous. V lost 3 bases to trimming and J lost 2 bases, with 14 bases between them. The CDR3 runs to 15 residues. Germline assignment: CDR1 SGHRS and CDR2 YFSETQ.

This clonotype was seen at least ten times. J is TRBJ1-1 and V is TRBV5-1; D not certain. Germline-derived CDR1 and CDR2 are SGHRS and YFSETQ. Between the trimmed V and J ends, which lost 0 bases and 1 base, there was a span of 22 bases. The CDR3 is made up of 19 amino acids. The chain's CDR3 is CASSLGDLGTSHPNTEAFF. As DNA, the CDR3 is TGCGCCAGCAGCTTGGGGGATCTTGGTACCTCACACCCGAACACTGAAGCTTTCTTT.

V is TRBV18 and J is TRBJ2-7; the D gene is possibly TRBD2 (5 bases). Germline V gene sequence: CDR1 KGHSH, CDR2 LQKENI. The CDR3 runs 13 residues. Between the trimmed V and J ends, which lost 3 bases and 2 bases, there was a span of 8 bases. The CDR3 sequence: CASSPREAYEQYF. DNA for the CDR3: TGTGCCAGCTCACCGAGGGAAGCCTACGAGCAGTACTTC.

This clonotype has at least ten counts. The genes are TRBV12-3 or TRBV12-4 and TRBJ1-2, with 8 bases matching TRBD1. The CDR3 contains 15 residues. J lost 4 bases, V lost 5 bases, and 9 bases had no gene match. The CDR3 reads CASSLGQDPSYGYTF. CDR3 DNA sequence: TGTGCCAGCAGTCTGGGACAGGATCCATCCTATGGCTACACCTTC.

This clonotype was recorded a few times. J is TRBJ2-1 and V is TRBV3-1; D is undetermined. The V and J ends lost 3 bases and 0 bases respectively, with 9 bases between them. The CDR3 runs 15 residues. Germline V lookup: CDR1 LGHDT, CDR2 YNNKEL (reference sequence). The CDR3 sequence: CASSHAHSSYNEQFF. The CDR3 coding sequence is TGTGCCAGCAGCCATGCCCATAGCTCCTACAATGAGCAGTTCTTC.

The table lists this clonotype with many counts. The gene calls are TRBV10-3 and TRBJ1-4; D may be TRBD1 (5 bases). V was cut by 8 bases and J by 5 bases, with 12 bases left in between. Germline V lookup: CDR1 ENHRY, CDR2 SYGVKD. This CDR3 is built from 13 residues. The CDR3 protein is CAIGPGINEKLFF. As DNA, the CDR3 is TGTGCCATCGGGCCAGGGATAAATGAAAAACTGTTTTTT.

This clonotype was found many times. The chain combines TRBV7-8 with TRBJ2-3; TRBD2 matches 8 bases. Germline CDR1 is SGHVS and CDR2 is FQNEAQ. V trimming: 5 bases; J trimming: 3 bases; junction bases outside the gene matches: 13. The CDR3 has 17 amino acids. In DNA, the CDR3 is TGTGCCAGCAGCCTCCCGTCAGGCGGGAGGAGGACAGATACGCAGTATTTT. It specifies CASSLPSGGRRTDTQYF.

CDR3 amino acids: CSVKDQGLVTGELFF. For the CDR3, the DNA is TGCAGCGTTAAGGACCAGGGGCTGGTCACCGGGGAGCTGTTTTTT. V gene TRBV29-1 combines with J gene TRBJ2-2; TRBD1 might be the D (6 bases). V lost 5 bases to trimming and J lost 4 bases, with 17 bases between them. The germline V gene has CDR1 SQVTM and CDR2 ANQGSEA. The CDR3 is 15 residues long.

This clonotype showed up many times. This chain connects TRBV27 to TRBJ2-4; tentative D call: TRBD1 (5 bases). CDR3 length equals 14 residues. Per germline, CDR1 MNHEY and CDR2 SMNVEV (reference sequence). V lost 3 bases to trimming and J lost 10 bases, with 16 bases between them. The DNA for the CDR3 is TGTGCCAGCAGTTTCGGAAACGCTAAGGGGATTCAGTACTTC. Protein: CASSFGNAKGIQYF.

This clonotype was counted at least ten times. V usage is TRBV12-3 or TRBV12-4 and J usage is TRBJ1-1; D might be TRBD1 (5 bases). CDR3 length: 14 residues. The V and J ends lost 4 bases and 5 bases respectively, with 14 bases between them. As DNA, the CDR3 is TGTGCCAGCAGTTACAGCGGGGGACGGACTGAAGCTTTCTTT. This gives the protein CASSYSGGRTEAFF.

The table lists this clonotype with many counts. This chain connects TRBV27 to TRBJ2-1; D is possibly TRBD2 (5 bases). The CDR3 totals 14 residues. Trimming stripped 6 bases from V and 8 bases from J, with 17 bases between. Germline CDR1 MNHEY, CDR2 SMNVEV (reference sequence). In DNA form, the CDR3 reads TGTGCCAGCAGACAATCGGGGTCGGTACATGAGCAGTTCTTC. It encodes CASRQSGSVHEQFF.

With respect to this clonotype: Since a much larger clone is just one base distant, this may be a read error. The gene calls are TRBV20-1 and TRBJ1-3; D uncertain. Per the germline V gene, CDR1 is DFQATT and CDR2 is SNEGSKA (reference sequence). CDR3 length: 14 amino acids. CDR3 sequence: CSSRRPGAGNTIYF. For the CDR3, the DNA is TGCAGTTCTAGACGGCCTGGGGCTGGAAACACCATATATTTT.

This clonotype was picked up many times. The chain employs TRBV2 and TRBJ1-2, with D maybe TRBD1 (5 bases). Between the trimmed V and J ends, which lost 6 bases and 3 bases, there was a span of 11 bases. Looked up from germline, CDR1 is SNHLY and CDR2 is FYNNEI. There are 13 residues in the CDR3. The CDR3 sequence is CASRGDSHYGYTF. The CDR3 nucleotides are TGTGCCAGCAGAGGTGACAGTCACTATGGCTACACCTTC.

This chain uses TRBV7-6 with TRBJ1-2, with 9 bases matching TRBD1. V shed 5 bases, J shed 6 bases, and the junction held 10 bases outside the gene matches. The CDR3 is 15 residues long. Germline V lookup: CDR1 SGHVS, CDR2 FNYEAQ. CDR3 protein: CASSTTDRGSNGYTF. The DNA of the CDR3 is TGTGCCAGCAGCACGACCGACAGGGGGAGTAATGGCTACACCTTC.

This clonotype was detected only a few times. This rearrangement joins TRBV13 to TRBJ2-7; D may be TRBD2 (6 bases). Germline CDR1 is PRHDT and CDR2 is FYEKMQ (reference sequence). V lost 6 bases and J 7 bases, leaving 19 bases between the germline ends. The CDR3 length is 14 residues. In nucleotides, the CDR3 is TGTGCCAGCAGTTTCGGGGACTCCGTAGAAGAGCAGTACTTC. Amino acids: CASSFGDSVEEQYF.